A selection of T cell receptor beta chains follows, all from one sample in a study of shared T cell receptors in the human thymus. Sequencing was performed with immunoSEQ multiplex PCR; in TCRdb, only in-frame clones are kept and a portion is missing. The sample shows roughly 660,000 clones, 70% to 90% of them seen only once. These data are also associated with another study on human thymus T cells.

Sequenced material: thymocytes. These receptors all stem from a boy less than two years old with a congenital heart defect. The CDR3 runs from the conserved cysteine through the conserved F or W. A D gene is named only where the DNA matches it firmly. Expanded clones get a size class; other rows say once, few or many, or leave the size out.

>NA|NA|TRBJ1-1|TRBV28
CASSPRVPLATEAFF
TGTGCCAGCAGTCCCCGGGTCCCTCTGGCGACTGAAGCTTTCTTT
>NA|TRBD2|TRBJ2-3|TRBV27
CASTITSGTSTDTQYF
TGTGCCAGCACAATTACTAGCGGGACTAGCACAGATACGCAGTATTTT
>NA|TRBD1|TRBJ2-3|TRBV4-3
CASSQGDRGGTDTQYF
TGCGCCAGCAGCCAGGGGGACAGGGGAGGGACAGATACGCAGTATTTT
>once|TRBD1|TRBJ1-2|TRBV4-2
CASSQGRQGDYGYTF
TGTGCCAGCAGCCAAGGAAGACAGGGGGACTATGGCTACACCTTC
>NA|TRBD1|TRBJ2-7|TRBV27
CASRTGEGEQYF
TGTGCCAGCCGGACAGGGGAGGGGGAGCAGTACTTC
>NA|NA|TRBJ1-5|TRBV28
CASSLCFQGSGNQPQHF
TGTGCCAGCAGTTTATGTTTCCAGGGAAGTGGCAATCAGCCCCAGCATTTT
>NA|TRBD1|TRBJ1-5|TRBV2
CASSGDRAGQPQHF
TGTGCCAGCAGTGGTGACAGGGCCGGCCAGCCCCAGCATTTT
>once|TRBD1|TRBJ2-2|TRBV28
CAIRDRGVDTGELFF
TGTGCCATCCGAGACAGGGGAGTCGACACCGGGGAGCTGTTTTTT
>once|NA|TRBJ2-7|TRBV5-1
CASSPPTGCEQYF
TGCGCCAGCAGCCCCCCCACAGGGTGCGAGCAGTACTTC
>NA|TRBD2|TRBJ2-7|TRBV30
CAWSSSGGSSYEQYF
TGTGCCTGGAGTTCTAGCGGGGGCAGCTCCTACGAGCAGTACTTC
>NA|TRBD1|TRBJ1-2|TRBV28
CASSGTGGYGYTF
TGTGCCAGCAGTGGGACAGGGGGCTATGGCTACACCTTC
>NA|NA|TRBJ1-4|TRBV5-4
CASSLAGENEKLFF
TGTGCCAGCAGCTTGGCGGGGGAAAATGAAAAACTGTTTTTT
>NA|NA|TRBJ1-1|TRBV4-1
CASSQDRPPEAEGVAFF
TGCGCCAGCAGCCAAGATCGCCCTCCCGAGGCTGAGGGGGTAGCTTTCTTT
>NA|TRBD2|TRBJ2-1|TRBV7-8
CASSFIGRASGEQFF
TGTGCCAGCAGCTTTATCGGGAGGGCGAGTGGTGAGCAGTTCTTC
>NA|TRBD2|TRBJ2-1|TRBV9
CASSTSGRCSYNEQFF
TGTGCCAGCAGCACAAGCGGGAGGTGCTCCTACAATGAGCAGTTCTTC
>NA|NA|TRBJ1-2|TRBV18
CASSPRRENYGYTF
TGTGCCAGCTCACCACGGCGGGAGAACTATGGCTACACCTTC
>NA|TRBD1|TRBJ1-6|TRBV9
CASSLQGETYNSPLHF
TGTGCCAGCAGCCTACAGGGGGAGACCTATAATTCACCCCTCCACTTT
>NA|TRBD1|TRBJ1-4|TRBV7-2
CASSATGWATNEKLFF
TGTGCCAGCAGCGCGACAGGGTGGGCAACTAATGAAAAACTGTTTTTT
>NA|NA|TRBJ2-2|TRBV11-3
CASSLVGCGANTGELFF
TGTGCCAGCAGCTTAGTAGGCTGCGGAGCGAACACCGGGGAGCTGTTTTTT
>NA|NA|TRBJ1-2|TRBV7-9
CASSLGGAYGYTF
TGTGCCAGCAGCTTAGGAGGAGCCTATGGCTACACCTTC
>NA|NA|TRBJ1-5|TRBV19
CASSSDQEGNQPQHF
TGTGCCAGTAGTAGCGACCAGGAGGGCAATCAGCCCCAGCATTTT
>NA|TRBD1|TRBJ1-4|TRBV11-2
CASSPKSRDRVTEKLFF
TGTGCCAGCAGCCCGAAGAGTAGGGACAGGGTTACTGAAAAACTGTTTTTT
>NA|TRBD2|TRBJ2-3|TRBV5-6
CASSYTGGPGTQYF
TGTGCCAGCAGCTACACGGGAGGGCCAGGTACGCAGTATTTT
>once|NA|TRBJ2-1|TRBV27
CASSLYQGGSYNEQFF
TGTGCCAGCAGTTTATACCAGGGAGGATCATACAATGAGCAGTTCTTC
>NA|NA|TRBJ1-1|TRBV10-1
CASSGTGRTEAFF
TGCGCCAGCAGTGGGACTGGGAGGACTGAAGCTTTCTTT
>once|NA|TRBJ2-1|TRBV19
CASSTAFARFSDEQFF
TGTGCCAGTAGTACAGCCTTCGCGAGGTTCTCGGATGAGCAGTTCTTC
>NA|TRBD2|TRBJ2-7|TRBV27
CASSPWGGDPSEQYF
TGTGCCAGCAGCCCATGGGGGGGGGACCCCTCCGAGCAGTACTTC
>NA|NA|TRBJ2-2|TRBV4-3
CASSPGQRGWSGELFF
TGCGCCAGCAGCCCTGGACAGAGAGGGTGGTCCGGGGAGCTGTTTTTT
>NA|NA|TRBJ1-3|TRBV7-2
CASSLALVYLLSGNTIYF
TGTGCCAGCAGCTTAGCATTGGTTTACCTACTCTCTGGAAACACCATATATTTT
>NA|NA|TRBJ2-1|TRBV30
CAWSVEGDHRGEQFF
TGTGCCTGGAGTGTAGAGGGAGATCATAGAGGTGAGCAGTTCTTC
>NA|TRBD2|TRBJ2-7|TRBV7-8
CASSPNSGGDYEQYF
TGTGCCAGCAGCCCAAACTCGGGAGGGGACTACGAGCAGTACTTC
>few|NA|TRBJ2-7|TRBV28
CASRGGGQGALYEQYF
TGTGCCAGCAGGGGAGGGGGGCAGGGGGCCCTCTACGAGCAGTACTTC
>NA|NA|TRBJ2-1|TRBV18
CASSPRRDTYNEQFF
TGTGCCAGCTCACCACGGCGGGATACCTACAATGAGCAGTTCTTC
>NA|TRBD1|TRBJ1-1|TRBV18
CASSPRDRNTEAFF
TGTGCCAGCTCACCAAGGGACAGAAACACTGAAGCTTTCTTT
>NA|TRBD2|TRBJ2-7|TRBV5-8
CASSLGGRPHEQYF
TGTGCCAGCAGCTTGGGCGGGAGGCCCCACGAGCAGTACTTC
>NA|TRBD2|TRBJ2-3|TRBV7-9
CASRPGLHLTGTDTQYF
TGTGCCAGCAGACCGGGACTACACTTAACCGGCACAGATACGCAGTATTTT
>NA|TRBD2|TRBJ2-3|TRBV9
CASSSAGVVTDTQYF
TGTGCCAGCAGCTCAGCGGGAGTAGTGACAGATACGCAGTATTTT
>NA|TRBD2|TRBJ2-2|TRBV19
CASSTRTSGRRTGELFF
TGTGCCAGTAGTACGCGGACTAGCGGGAGAAGGACCGGGGAGCTGTTTTTT
>NA|NA|TRBJ2-7|TRBV7-2
CASSPINRATYEQYF
TGTGCCAGCAGCCCCATTAACAGGGCTACCTACGAGCAGTACTTC
>NA|TRBD1|TRBJ1-5|TRBV6-1
CATRDSTNQPQHF
TGTGCCACCAGGGACAGCACCAATCAGCCCCAGCATTTT
>NA|NA|TRBJ1-1|TRBV9
CASSEKIQGVAFF
TGTGCCAGCAGCGAAAAGATACAGGGTGTAGCTTTCTTT
>NA|NA|TRBJ1-1|TRBV4-3
CASSPLDYPGGNTEAFF
TGCGCCAGCAGCCCCCTTGACTACCCCGGGGGGAACACTGAAGCTTTCTTT
>NA|TRBD2|TRBJ2-1|TRBV4-1
CASSHRLAGDNEQFF
TGCGCCAGCAGCCACCGACTAGCGGGGGACAATGAGCAGTTCTTC
>once|TRBD1|TRBJ2-5|TRBV4-3
CASSQRDRGRRGLGETQYF
TGCGCCAGCAGCCAACGGGACAGGGGGCGGAGGGGTTTGGGAGAGACCCAGTACTTC
>NA|NA|TRBJ2-1|TRBV4-2
CASSQEWGLSYNEQFF
TGTGCCAGCAGCCAAGAGTGGGGGCTCTCCTACAATGAGCAGTTCTTC
>NA|TRBD1|TRBJ2-5|TRBV19
CASGPLAGGAFGQETQYF
TGTGCCAGTGGTCCCTTGGCAGGGGGCGCATTTGGGCAAGAGACCCAGTACTTC
>NA|NA|TRBJ1-1|TRBV4-2
CASSQDWRSYEAFF
TGTGCCAGCAGCCAAGATTGGCGGTCTTATGAAGCTTTCTTT
>NA|NA|TRBJ2-1|TRBV7-2
CASSLGLHNPYNEQFF
TGTGCCAGCAGCTTAGGACTACACAACCCCTACAATGAGCAGTTCTTC
>NA|NA|TRBJ2-2|TRBV10-2
CASRGGGPGVWAGELFF
TGCGCCAGCCGAGGGGGCGGTCCGGGAGTGTGGGCCGGGGAGCTGTTTTTT
>NA|TRBD2|TRBJ2-7|TRBV13
CASSQGLTSYEQYF
TGTGCCAGCAGCCAGGGACTAACCTCCTATGAGCAGTACTTC
>NA|TRBD1|TRBJ1-3|TRBV7-2
CASSLYGTGSSGNTIYF
TGTGCCAGCAGCTTATACGGGACAGGTTCCTCTGGAAACACCATATATTTT
>NA|NA|TRBJ2-7|TRBV5-6
CASSLGGQLTNYEQYF
TGTGCCAGCAGCCTGGGGGGCCAGCTGACAAACTACGAGCAGTACTTC
>NA|TRBD1|TRBJ2-2|TRBV27
CASSPHRRTGITGELFF
TGTGCCAGCAGTCCACACCGACGGACAGGGATAACCGGGGAGCTGTTTTTT
>NA|TRBD1|TRBJ2-5|TRBV29-1
CSVEMDRGSETQYF
TGCAGCGTTGAAATGGACAGGGGGTCAGAGACCCAGTACTTC
>NA|TRBD2|TRBJ2-1|TRBV4-3
CASSQVPGTSGYNEQFF
TGCGCCAGCAGCCAGGTCCCCGGGACTAGCGGATACAATGAGCAGTTCTTC
>NA|NA|TRBJ2-3|TRBV9
CASSPLRGSTDTQYF
TGTGCCAGCAGCCCGCTCCGGGGGAGCACAGATACGCAGTATTTT
>NA|TRBD1|TRBJ2-3|TRBV5-6
CASTLRPDRGATDTQYF
TGTGCCAGCACCCTGCGACCTGACAGGGGGGCGACAGATACGCAGTATTTT
>NA|NA|TRBJ2-7|TRBV5-1
CASSLDQGYEQYF
TGCGCCAGCAGCTTGGATCAGGGCTACGAGCAGTACTTC
>NA|TRBD1|TRBJ2-7|TRBV27
CASSLRAEQGYEQYF
TGTGCCAGCAGTCTCCGGGCGGAACAGGGGTACGAGCAGTACTTC
>NA|NA|TRBJ2-3|TRBV6-6
CASSYRQSTDTQYF
TGTGCCAGCAGTTACCGACAGAGCACAGATACGCAGTATTTT